What follows are 16 T cell receptor beta chains derived from one specimen sequenced in a study of CD8 T cells in ankylosing spondylitis. Via MiXCR, TCRdb re-called the 5' RACE reads, giving one row per CDR3 protein. The sample lists around 130,000 distinct CDR3 sequences, about 6.4% occurring once. Sample: blood, either unsorted or a sorted T cell fraction (not recorded which). The receptors stem from a male donor with ankylosing spondylitis or in good health (not recorded which).

The table lists this clonotype with many counts. The chain combines TRBV10-3 with TRBJ2-7; perhaps TRBD1 as D (5 bases). With 3 bases removed from V and 3 bases from J, the gap between germline ends came to 9 bases. CDR1 is ENHRY and CDR2 is SYGVKD in the germline V gene. The CDR3 runs to 13 residues. The CDR3 DNA follows: TGTGCCATCAGTGACTCCGACAGCTACGAGCAGTACTTC. This encodes CAISDSDSYEQYF.

At least ten counts were recorded for this clonotype. The V gene is TRBV7-6, the J gene TRBJ2-1; 10 nucleotides agree with TRBD2. Per the germline V gene, CDR1 is SGHVS and CDR2 is FNYEAQ. The V segment lost 5 bases and the J segment 4 bases; nucleotides outside the gene matches: 5. This CDR3 has 15 residues. In nucleotides, the CDR3 is TGTGCCAGCAGCCAAATAGCGGGGGGATACAATGAGCAGTTCTTC. Translating gives CASSQIAGGYNEQFF.

This clonotype was counted only a few times. This rearrangement joins TRBV25-1 to TRBJ2-1, with D uncertain. V shed 3 bases and J shed 8 bases, with 11 bases lying between them. The germline CDR1 and CDR2 sequences are MGHDK and SYGVNS. CDR3 length: 13 residues. For the CDR3, the DNA is TGTGCCAGCAGTGAGGCTAACCCCGATGAGCAGTTCTTC. This encodes CASSEANPDEQFF.

This clonotype was recorded many times. The chain combines TRBV12-3 or TRBV12-4 with TRBJ2-5, with 10 bases identical to TRBD1. The V segment lost 4 bases and the J segment 4 bases; nucleotides outside the gene matches: 3. The CDR3 loop spans 14 amino acids. CDR3 in amino acids: CASSSGQGPETQYF. The CDR3 DNA follows: TGTGCCAGCAGTTCGGGACAGGGGCCAGAGACCCAGTACTTC.

This clonotype has a count of ten or more. The V gene is TRBV28, the J gene TRBJ2-5, with no clear D. Per the germline V gene, CDR1 is MDHEN and CDR2 is SYDVKM. The CDR3 loop spans 11 amino acids. Trimming removed 7 bases from V and 0 bases from J, with 3 bases in between. The CDR3 loop is CASIYQETQYF. DNA for the CDR3: TGTGCCAGCATATACCAAGAGACCCAGTACTTC.

This clonotype was seen at least ten times. The chain carries TRBV7-9 and TRBJ2-7; TRBD2 aligns across 7 bases. This CDR3 has 15 amino acids. Germline-derived CDR1 and CDR2 are SEHNR and FQNEAQ (reference sequence). With 0 bases clipped from V and 5 bases from J, the junction kept 7 bases outside the gene matches. For the CDR3, the DNA is TGTGCCAGCAGCTTAGCGCGCGGGAGTTTCAACGAGCAGTACTTC. As protein: CASSLARGSFNEQYF.

V and J are TRBV30 and TRBJ1-2; TRBD1 aligns across 7 bases. Germline loops: CDR1 GTSNPN, CDR2 SVGIG (reference sequence). The CDR3 sequence is 13 residues long. With 4 bases clipped from V and 7 bases from J, the junction kept 9 bases outside the gene matches. The CDR3 here is CAWTLRGAGGYTF. For the CDR3, the DNA is TGTGCCTGGACCCTCAGGGGGGCTGGTGGCTACACCTTC.

This clonotype was counted ten times or more. The chain is built from TRBV20-1 and TRBJ1-1; D gene unclear. The V end was cut by 4 bases, the J end by 0 bases, with 12 bases between. Germline CDR1 is DFQATT and CDR2 is SNEGSKA (reference sequence). The CDR3 is 14 amino acids. Here the CDR3 DNA reads TGCAGTGCTATCCCCCCTGGGGTGAACACTGAAGCTTTCTTT. Translated, it gives CSAIPPGVNTEAFF.

This clonotype was seen ten or more times. The gene calls are TRBV12-3 or TRBV12-4 and TRBJ2-5; a weak D match, TRBD1 (6 bases). V gave up 7 bases and J gave up 1 base, with 19 bases separating them. The CDR3 has 16 amino acids. The CDR3 coding sequence is TGTGCCAGCATCGTTTCACAGGGAAATCCCCAAGAGACCCAGTACTTC. Translated: CASIVSQGNPQETQYF.

This clonotype was picked up many times. The J gene is TRBJ2-4, the V gene TRBV29-1; 7 positions agree with TRBD1. Per the germline V gene, CDR1 is SQVTM and CDR2 is ANQGSEA. The CDR3 is 14 amino acids. V shed 1 base, J shed 8 bases, and the junction held 8 bases outside the gene matches. CDR3 region: CSVEVSGGEDIQYF. The CDR3 nucleotides are TGCAGCGTTGAAGTGTCAGGGGGTGAGGACATTCAGTACTTC.

This clonotype has a count of ten or more. V is TRBV12-3 or TRBV12-4 and J is TRBJ2-3; 8 nucleotides agree with TRBD2. The CDR3 length is 14 residues. The ends lost 7 bases at V and 0 bases at J; junction bases unmatched: 3. CDR3 loop: CASNIAGSTDTQYF. The CDR3 region has the DNA TGTGCCAGCAATATAGCGGGGAGCACAGATACGCAGTATTTT.

This clonotype has at least ten counts. This rearrangement joins TRBV12-3 or TRBV12-4 to TRBJ1-2, with TRBD1 as a possible D gene (5 bases). V lost 5 bases to trimming and J lost 0 bases, with 13 bases between them. The CDR3 has 15 residues. CDR3 protein: CASSPLGTSNYGYTF. The CDR3 nucleotides read TGTGCCAGCAGTCCCCTAGGGACCTCTAACTATGGCTACACCTTC.

This clonotype was observed at least ten times. The chain recombines TRBV7-9 with TRBJ2-3; a possible D gene is TRBD1 (5 bases). Trimming left V 11 bases short and J 6 bases short, with 15 bases between. Per germline, CDR1 SEHNR and CDR2 FQNEAQ (reference sequence). This CDR3 region has 12 residues. The CDR3 loop is CADSEVSDTQYF. In DNA, the CDR3 is TGTGCCGACAGTGAGGTTTCGGATACGCAGTATTTT.

The sample holds many counts of this clonotype. This sequence joins TRBV12-3 or TRBV12-4 and TRBJ2-3; D gene uncertain. Trimming removed 8 bases from V and 8 bases from J, with 11 bases in between. The length of the CDR3 is 11 residues. CDR3 loop: CASSREGTQYF. CDR3 in DNA: TGTGCCAGCTCAAGAGAAGGTACGCAGTATTTT.

This clonotype was counted ten times or more. V and J are TRBV5-1 and TRBJ2-1, with D perhaps TRBD2 (5 bases). The CDR3 length is 16 residues. V was shortened by 0 bases and J by 2 bases, with 12 bases between the two germline ends. Germline values: CDR1 SGHRS, CDR2 YFSETQ. As DNA, the CDR3 is TGCGCCAGCAGCTTGGGTCCGGGAATAACCTACAATGAGCAGTTCTTC. Its translation: CASSLGPGITYNEQFF.

This clonotype was seen many times. The chain couples TRBV20-1 to TRBJ2-1; D is possibly TRBD2 (6 bases). The length of the CDR3 is 15 residues. The V gene lost 5 bases and the J gene lost 0 bases, with 14 bases spanning the gap. Germline V CDR1 and CDR2: DFQATT, SNEGSKA (reference sequence). The DNA for the CDR3 is TGCAGTGCTCCCAGCGGGCCCCCCTCCTACAATGAGCAGTTCTTC. Protein: CSAPSGPPSYNEQFF.